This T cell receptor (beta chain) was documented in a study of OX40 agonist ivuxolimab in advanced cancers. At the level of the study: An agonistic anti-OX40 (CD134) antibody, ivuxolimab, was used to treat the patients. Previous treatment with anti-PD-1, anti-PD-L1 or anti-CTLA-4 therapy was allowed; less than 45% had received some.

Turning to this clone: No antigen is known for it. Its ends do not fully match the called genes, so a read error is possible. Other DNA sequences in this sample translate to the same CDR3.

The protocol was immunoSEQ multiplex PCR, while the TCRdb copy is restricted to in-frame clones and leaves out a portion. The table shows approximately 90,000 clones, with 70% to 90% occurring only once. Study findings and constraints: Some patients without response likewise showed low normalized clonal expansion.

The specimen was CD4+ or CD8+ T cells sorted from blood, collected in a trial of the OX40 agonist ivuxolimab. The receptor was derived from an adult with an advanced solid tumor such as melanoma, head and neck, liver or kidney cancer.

The CDR3 sequence is CASSQDPSGNSNQPQHF. In nucleotides, the CDR3 is TGCGCCAGCAGCCAAGATCCTTCGGGGAATAGCAATCAGCCTCAGCATTTT. The J gene is TRBJ1-5, the V gene TRBV4-3; no definite D call. The germline V gene encodes CDR1 LGHNA and CDR2 YSLEER. CDR3 length: 17 amino acids.